The rows below give T cell receptor beta chains drawn from one sample of a study of OX40 agonist ivuxolimab in advanced cancers. TCRdb's copy holds only in-frame clones and misses some; the assay was immunoSEQ multiplex PCR. The repertoire consists of 70,000 or so clones, with about nine tenths occurring once and the leading ten covering 2.5% to 3%. Specimen: CD4+ or CD8+ T cells sorted from blood, collected in a trial of the OX40 agonist ivuxolimab. Receptors were obtained from an adult with an advanced solid tumor such as melanoma, head and neck, liver or kidney cancer. Each CDR3 is given with its conserved first and last residue. Rows give clone size only sometimes, using once, few, many, or a class for an expanded clone.

>TRBV2|.|.|13
CASSEVTDYEQYF
>TRBV11-1|.|TRBJ2-2|17
CASSPRRNRQPTGELFF
>TRBV10-2|.|TRBJ1-5|15
CASSESQQGGQPQHF
>TRBV19|.|TRBJ2-1|15
CASRSIAGLNNEQFF
>TRBV7-6|.|TRBJ2-1|15
CASSAGNTPALEQFF
>TRBV7-6|.|TRBJ1-3|15
CASSLSWTGGNTIYF
>TRBV6-5|.|TRBJ2-7|11
CASQEGYEQYF
>TRBV7-2|.|TRBJ1-3|12
CASTLPGNTIYF
>TRBV4-3|.|TRBJ2-1|19
CASSQEKFPGQHYYNEQFF
>TRBV11-3|.|TRBJ2-1|13
CASSLAIYNEQFF
>TRBV19|.|TRBJ2-1|16
CASSPLGDRGHNEQFF
>TRBV28|.|TRBJ2-7|14
CASSLRDRGYEQYF
>TRBV5-5|.|TRBJ1-6|15
CASSLDTGGYAPLHF
>TRBV6-5|many|TRBJ1-5|13
CASSSPPGQPQHF
>TRBV7-2|.|TRBJ1-1|15
CASSLDQGANTEAFF
>TRBV11-2|.|TRBJ2-5|15
CASSRGAGGRETQYF
>TRBV18|few|TRBJ1-2|15
CASSPNRDSNYGYTF
>TRBV10-3|.|TRBJ1-6|12
CAIRDGNSPLHF
>TRBV5-1|.|TRBJ2-7|14
CASSLTGTAYEQYF
>TRBV10-1|.|TRBJ2-3|16
CASSALGGEVTDTQYF
>TRBV9|.|TRBJ2-7|15
CASSVEGTNRYEQYF
>TRBV2|.|TRBJ2-3|17
CASSGGSWGASTDTQYF
>TRBV28|.|TRBJ1-2|13
CASKKTNGYGYTF
>TRBV21-1|.|TRBJ2-7|15
CASSKDTSKVDEQYF
>TRBV11-2|.|TRBJ1-2|13
CASRRLRDYGYTF
>TRBV7-2|.|TRBJ2-1|16
CASSLIAGGFYNEQFF
>TRBV15|.|TRBJ1-2|13
CATSRDRAEGYTF
>TRBV10-3|.|TRBJ2-3|17
CAISESFTSGGEDTQYF
>TRBV5-1|.|TRBJ2-5|15
CASILGGGGGETQYF
>TRBV7-9|.|TRBJ2-3|13
CASSQTTVDTQYF
>TRBV2|.|TRBJ1-4|17
CASSEGDGTPTNEKLFF
>TRBV9|.|TRBJ2-1|15
CASSGPYRGYNEQFF
>TRBV14|.|.|13
CASSFIGTGEQYF
>TRBV18|.|TRBJ1-1|15
CASSPSGQRNTEAFF
>TRBV9|.|TRBJ1-1|15
CASSVESGASTEAFF
>TRBV19|.|TRBJ1-6|17
CASSIRDRGLLWSPLHF
>TRBV5-6|.|TRBJ1-1|14
CASSSLGGQPEAFF
>TRBV5-1|once|TRBJ1-5|17
CASSLGGAEGSNQPQHF
>TRBV2|medium-sized|TRBJ2-7|10
CATSQLEQYF
>TRBV13|.|TRBJ1-5|17
CASRKTQGRYNNQPQHF
>TRBV5-4|.|TRBJ2-7|12
CASSTGTDEQYF
>TRBV18|.|TRBJ2-7|14
CASSRGQEIYEQYF
>TRBV28|.|TRBJ2-7|13
CASTTGITYEQYF
>TRBV5-1|few|TRBJ1-5|15
CASSSTGLGNQPQHF
>TRBV7-2|.|TRBJ2-7|14
CASSLGGPQGEQYF
>TRBV7-3|.|TRBJ1-1|15
CASSLNSVGNTEAFF
>TRBV7-2|.|TRBJ2-2|15
CASNAPGPTTGELFF
>TRBV7-9|once|TRBJ1-2|15
CASQKMAQGTSGYTF
>TRBV7-6|.|TRBJ2-1|16
CASSLGTSGPRVVQFF
>TRBV12-5|.|TRBJ2-7|17
CASGLALTGTGDHEQYF